Below are 5 T cell receptor beta chains sequenced from a single sample in a study of blood T cell repertoires in COVID-19. Measured with immunoSEQ multiplex PCR; TCRdb has only the in-frame clones, and not every one. The repertoire consists of 200,000 to 300,000 clones, with under 90% occurring once and the leading ten covering 4% to 5%. Sequencing input: peripheral blood. The receptors come from a man in his fifties or sixties with acute or convalescent COVID-19.

This chain links TRBV19 with TRBJ2-1, with TRBD1 identical over 8 bases. Germline lookup yields CDR1 LNHDA and CDR2 SQIVND (reference sequence). This CDR3 region has 14 residues. J lost 8 bases, V lost 5 bases, and 8 bases had no gene match. The CDR3 region is CASSLSGGLDEQFF. As DNA, the CDR3 is TGTGCCAGTAGTTTATCAGGGGGCTTGGATGAGCAGTTCTTC.

The J gene is TRBJ1-2, the V gene TRBV7-9; unclear D gene. V was shortened by 1 base and J by 1 base, with 10 bases between the two germline ends. There are 15 residues in the CDR3. Germline loops: CDR1 SEHNR, CDR2 FQNEAQ (reference sequence). In DNA, the CDR3 is TGTGCCAGCAGCTTAGGTAACAGCCTTAACTATGGCTACACCTTC. Protein sequence: CASSLGNSLNYGYTF.

This chain connects TRBV6-5 to TRBJ2-5, with 7 bases fitting TRBD2. Trimming took 6 bases from V and 4 from J; bases not matched to a gene: 8. The CDR3 extends over 14 amino acids. The germline V gene encodes CDR1 MNHEY and CDR2 SVGAGI. The CDR3 here is CASSSPGGGETQYF. CDR3 DNA: TGTGCCAGCAGCTCCCCGGGGGGTGGAGAGACCCAGTACTTC.

J is TRBJ1-5 and V is TRBV6-5; D gene unclear. The CDR3 consists of 14 residues. Germline CDR1 and CDR2: MNHEY and SVGAGI. Between the trimmed V and J ends, which lost 10 bases and 0 bases, there was a span of 13 bases. CDR3 coding DNA: TGTGCCACCTCGGGTCAAACTAGCAATCAGCCCCAGCATTTT. This sequence encodes CATSGQTSNQPQHF.

This clone came up a few times. The rearrangement uses TRBV24-1 and TRBJ1-5; D is ambiguous. Germline V CDR1 and CDR2: KGHDR, SFDVKD. This CDR3 is 14 amino acids long. The V gene lost 1 base and the J gene lost 7 bases, with 10 bases spanning the gap. This CDR3 is CATSDFSGSQPQHF. In nucleotides, the CDR3 is TGTGCCACCAGTGATTTTTCAGGTTCCCAGCCCCAGCATTTT.